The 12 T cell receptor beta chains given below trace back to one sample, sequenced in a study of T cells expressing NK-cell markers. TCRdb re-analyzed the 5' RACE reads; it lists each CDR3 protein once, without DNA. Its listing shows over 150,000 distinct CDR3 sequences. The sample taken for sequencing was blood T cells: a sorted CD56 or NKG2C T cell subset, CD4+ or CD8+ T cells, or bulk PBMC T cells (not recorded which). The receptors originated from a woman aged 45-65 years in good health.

The CDR3 reads CASSLDREWYEQYF. The chain couples TRBV11-1 to TRBJ2-7; the D call from TCRdb, TRBD1, cannot be confirmed without DNA. Germline V CDR1 and CDR2: SGHAT, FQDESV (reference sequence). The CDR3 has 14 amino acids.

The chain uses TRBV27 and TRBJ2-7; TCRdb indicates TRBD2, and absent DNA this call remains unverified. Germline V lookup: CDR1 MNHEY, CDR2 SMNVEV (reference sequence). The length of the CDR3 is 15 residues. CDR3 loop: CASSLSQGGGNEQYF.

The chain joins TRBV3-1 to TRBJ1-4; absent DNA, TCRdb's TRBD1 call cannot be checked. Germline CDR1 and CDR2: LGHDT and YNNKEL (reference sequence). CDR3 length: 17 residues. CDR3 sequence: CASSELDRDATNEKLFF.

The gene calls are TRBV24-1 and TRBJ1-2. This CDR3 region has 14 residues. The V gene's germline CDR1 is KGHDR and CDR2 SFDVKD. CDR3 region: CATSDLQLSYGYTF.

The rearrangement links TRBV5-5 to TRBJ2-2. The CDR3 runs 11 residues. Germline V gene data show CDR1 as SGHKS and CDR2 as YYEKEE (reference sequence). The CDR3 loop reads CASSLGSELFF.

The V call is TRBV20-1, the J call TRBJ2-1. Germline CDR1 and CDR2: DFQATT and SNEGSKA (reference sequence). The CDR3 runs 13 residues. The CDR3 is CSARDQFDNEQFF.

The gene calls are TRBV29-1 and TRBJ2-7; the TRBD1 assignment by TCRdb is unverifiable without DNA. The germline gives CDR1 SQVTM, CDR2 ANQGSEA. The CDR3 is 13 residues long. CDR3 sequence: CSARTPQGPEQYF.

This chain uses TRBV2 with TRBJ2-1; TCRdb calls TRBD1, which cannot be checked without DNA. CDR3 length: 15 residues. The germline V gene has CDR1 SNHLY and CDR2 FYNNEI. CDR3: CASTTGTTFYDEQFF.

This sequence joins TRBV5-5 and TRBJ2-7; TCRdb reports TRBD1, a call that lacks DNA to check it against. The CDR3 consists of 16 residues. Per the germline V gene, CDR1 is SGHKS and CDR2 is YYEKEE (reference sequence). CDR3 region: CASSLEFGTETYEQYF.

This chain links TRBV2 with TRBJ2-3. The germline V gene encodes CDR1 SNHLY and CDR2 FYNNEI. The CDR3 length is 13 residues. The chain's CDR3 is CASSGLESLRQYF.

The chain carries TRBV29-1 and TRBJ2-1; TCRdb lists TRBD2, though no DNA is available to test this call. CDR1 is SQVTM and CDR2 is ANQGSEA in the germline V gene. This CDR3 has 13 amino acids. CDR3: CSAPPDLYNEQFF.

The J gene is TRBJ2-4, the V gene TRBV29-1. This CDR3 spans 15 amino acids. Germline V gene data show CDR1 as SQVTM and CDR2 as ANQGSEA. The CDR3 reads CSVISQPLAKNIQYF.